This note documents a single T cell receptor (beta chain) sequence. Antigen specificity is unknown. The data belong to a study of T-cell reconstitution after alpha-beta-depleted transplantation in children. General study results and limits: The origin of high day-60 TCRbeta diversity in some patients lay in surviving recipient T cells and thymic progenitors. Newly generated T cells supplied most T-cell counts and diversity one year post-transplant. It was reported that alpha-beta T cells came from several hundred expanded graft clones (about two months after transplant).

Library preparation (for TCRbeta) was performed with unique molecular identifiers. MiXCR was run by TCRdb on the PCR reads, yielding one entry per CDR3 protein. The repertoire holds around 960,000 distinct CDR3 sequences, with under 30% as singletons. The CDR3 spans 14 residues. V was trimmed by 5 bases and J by 4 bases, leaving 12 bases between them. The clonotype originates from a boy under three years old who had a stem cell transplant for SCID, so the T cells may come from the graft donor. The sequences come from PBMCs, mostly from graft donor cells, collected 360 days after TCRalphabeta/CD19-depleted stem cell transplant. The chain has TRBV12-3 or TRBV12-4 and TRBJ2-1; D call uncertain. CDR3 DNA sequence: TGTGCCAGCAGTCTCCAGCAACCTTACAATGAGCAGTTCTTC. Residues: CASSLQQPYNEQFF.